Reported below is one TCR beta chain. Antigen specificity is unknown. Vbeta (60) and Jbeta (13) primers were used in the PCR. Profiling relied on immunoSEQ multiplex PCR, and the TCRdb table lists in-frame clones only, not all of them. The table shows over 85,000 clones, with approximately 87% occurring only once. The CDR3 length is 13 residues. V lost 1 base to trimming and J lost 9 bases; unmatched junction nucleotides: 4. Per the germline V gene, CDR1 is SGHAT and CDR2 is FQNNGV. This sample stems from a study of cytomegalovirus exposure and HLA in healthy donors. The study's findings and limits: By HLA locus, TCR association rates varied in a later analysis, with DRB1 showing the most and HLA-C the fewest. There were a few CMV-associated chains whose specificity for CMV antigens was confirmed in vitro. Clonal expansion was found to be greater in HLA-associated TCR beta chains than in equally common others in a later analysis.

Sample: PBMCs. The receptor was derived from a middle-aged man in good health and CMV-seronegative. The J gene is TRBJ1-2, the V gene TRBV11-2; 8 bases are shared with TRBD1. CDR3 nucleotides: TGTGCCAGCAGCTTAGGGACAGGGTCTAGCTACACCTTC. Protein product: CASSLGTGSSYTF.